This T cell receptor (beta chain) is drawn from a study of human T cells and chemical hapten exposure. Study information: The cohort included alopecia areata under or over 50% scalp, totalis and universalis.

Per the study methods: The median was 95,638 TCRs per sample, ranging about 20,000 to 700,000. Each CDR3 protein is one row after TCRdb ran MiXCR on the RACE reads. What appears here as the V and J calls and clone size reflects TCRdb's work, not the paper's. The sample holds over 55,000 distinct CDR3 sequences, 11% seen once. Looked up from germline, CDR1 is MNHEY and CDR2 is SVGEGT. V lost 4 bases, J lost 5 bases, and 19 bases lay in between. This CDR3 has 16 residues. The sample's time point: patch test 3, about 24 weeks after DPC sensitization. The treatment here: therapeutic diphenylcyclopropenone sensitization with weekly scalp DPC. This clonotype was recorded at least ten times. The antigen is undetermined. General observations from the study: Against controls, expanded TCRs gave rise to significantly more large CDR3 similarity clusters.

This chain connects TRBV6-2 or TRBV6-3 to TRBJ2-3; either TRBD1 or TRBD2 may supply D (6 bases each). The specimen comprised whole blood, sampled in connection with sensitization to the hapten diphenylcyclopropenone (DPC). The sequence was collected from a woman aged 45-65 years with alopecia areata. Some clones in this sample may be carry-over from other donors' samples. CDR3 sequence: CASSWVGGPVGDTQYF. The CDR3 coding sequence is TGTGCCAGCAGTTGGGTTGGGGGGCCCGTTGGAGATACGCAGTATTTT.